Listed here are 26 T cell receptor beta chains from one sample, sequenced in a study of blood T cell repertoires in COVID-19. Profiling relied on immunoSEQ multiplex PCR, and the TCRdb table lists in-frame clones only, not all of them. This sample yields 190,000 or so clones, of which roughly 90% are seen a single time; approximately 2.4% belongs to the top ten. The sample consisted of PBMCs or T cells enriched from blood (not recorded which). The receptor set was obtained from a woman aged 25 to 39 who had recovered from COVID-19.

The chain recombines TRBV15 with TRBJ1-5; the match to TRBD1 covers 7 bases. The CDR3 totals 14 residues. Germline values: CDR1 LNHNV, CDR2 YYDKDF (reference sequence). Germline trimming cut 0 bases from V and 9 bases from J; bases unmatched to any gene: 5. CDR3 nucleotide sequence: TGTGCCACCAGCAGAGATCAGGGACAGCGGCCCCAGCATTTT. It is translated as CATSRDQGQRPQHF.

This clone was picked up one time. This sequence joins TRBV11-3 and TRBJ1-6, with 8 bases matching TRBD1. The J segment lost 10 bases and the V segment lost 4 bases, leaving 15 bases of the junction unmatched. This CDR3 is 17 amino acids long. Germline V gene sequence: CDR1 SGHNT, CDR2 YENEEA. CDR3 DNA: TGTGCCAGCAGCTCCTTGGACAGGGACCCTTCCCAGTCACCCCTCCACTTT. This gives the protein CASSSLDRDPSQSPLHF.

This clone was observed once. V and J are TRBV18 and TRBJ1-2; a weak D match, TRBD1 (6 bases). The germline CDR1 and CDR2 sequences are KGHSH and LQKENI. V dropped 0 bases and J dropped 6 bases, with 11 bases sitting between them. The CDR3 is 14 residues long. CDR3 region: CASSPPLDRHGYTF. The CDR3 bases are TGTGCCAGCTCACCACCCTTGGACAGACATGGCTACACCTTC.

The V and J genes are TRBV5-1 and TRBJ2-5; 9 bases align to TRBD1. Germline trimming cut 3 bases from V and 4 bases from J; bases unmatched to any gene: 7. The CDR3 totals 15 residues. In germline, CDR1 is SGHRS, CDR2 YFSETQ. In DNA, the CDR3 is TGCGCCAGCAGCTGGGGACAGGGCGGGGGAGAGACCCAGTACTTC. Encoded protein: CASSWGQGGGETQYF.

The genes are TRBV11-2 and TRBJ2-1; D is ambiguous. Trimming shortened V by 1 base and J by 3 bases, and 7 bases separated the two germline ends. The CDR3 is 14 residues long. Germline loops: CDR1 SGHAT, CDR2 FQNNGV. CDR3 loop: CASSLVNSYNEQFF. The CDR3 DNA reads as TGTGCCAGCAGCTTAGTAAATAGCTACAATGAGCAGTTCTTC.

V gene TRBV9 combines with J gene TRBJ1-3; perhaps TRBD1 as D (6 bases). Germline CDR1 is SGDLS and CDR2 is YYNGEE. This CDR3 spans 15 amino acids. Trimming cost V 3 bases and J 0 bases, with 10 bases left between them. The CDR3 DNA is TGTGCCAGCAGCGAAAACAGGGCCTCTGGAAACACCATATATTTT. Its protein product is CASSENRASGNTIYF.

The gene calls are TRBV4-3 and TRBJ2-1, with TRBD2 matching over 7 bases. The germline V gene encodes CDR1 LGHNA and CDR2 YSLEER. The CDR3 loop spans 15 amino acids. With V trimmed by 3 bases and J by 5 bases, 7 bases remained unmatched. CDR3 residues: CASSHGAGNHNEQFF. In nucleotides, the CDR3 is TGCGCCAGCAGCCACGGAGCGGGGAACCACAATGAGCAGTTCTTC.

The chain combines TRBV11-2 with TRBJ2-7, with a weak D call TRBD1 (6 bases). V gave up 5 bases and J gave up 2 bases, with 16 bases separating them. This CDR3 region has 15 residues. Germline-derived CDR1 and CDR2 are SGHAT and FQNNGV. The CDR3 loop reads CASSEGDAQTYEQYF. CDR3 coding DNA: TGTGCCAGCAGCGAGGGGGACGCCCAAACCTACGAGCAGTACTTC.

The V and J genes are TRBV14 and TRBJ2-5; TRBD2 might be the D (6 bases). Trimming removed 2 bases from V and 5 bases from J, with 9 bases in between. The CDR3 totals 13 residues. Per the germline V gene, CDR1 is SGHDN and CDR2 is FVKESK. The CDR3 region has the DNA TGTGCCAGCAGCCAAAGAAGCGGGGAGACCCAGTACTTC. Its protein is CASSQRSGETQYF.

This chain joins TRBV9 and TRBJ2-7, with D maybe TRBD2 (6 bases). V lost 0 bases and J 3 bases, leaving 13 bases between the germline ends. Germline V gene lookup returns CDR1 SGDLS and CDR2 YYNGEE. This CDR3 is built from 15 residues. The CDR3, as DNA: TGTGCCAGCAGCGTAGCTGTCGGGAGCAGCTACGAGCAGTACTTC. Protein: CASSVAVGSSYEQYF. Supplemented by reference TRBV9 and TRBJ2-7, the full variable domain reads DSGVTQTPKHLITATGQRVTLRCSPRSGDLSVYWYQQSLDQGLQFLIQYYNGEERAKGNILERFSAQQFPDLHSELNLSSLELGDSALYFCASSVAVGSSYEQYFGPGTRLTVT.

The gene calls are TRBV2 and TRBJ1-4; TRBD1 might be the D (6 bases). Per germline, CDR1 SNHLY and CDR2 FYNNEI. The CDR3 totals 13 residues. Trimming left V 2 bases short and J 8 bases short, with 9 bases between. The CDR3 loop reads CASSEWGQEKLFF. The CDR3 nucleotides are TGTGCCAGCAGTGAATGGGGGCAGGAAAAACTGTTTTTT. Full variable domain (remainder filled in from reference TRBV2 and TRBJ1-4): EPEVTQTPSHQVTQMGQEVILRCVPISNHLYFYWYRQILGQKVEFLVSFYNNEISEKSEIFDDQFSVERPDGSNFTLKIRSTKLEDSAMYFCASSEWGQEKLFFGSGTQLSVL.

CDR3 amino acids: CVVQGPSYEQYF. DNA of the CDR3: TGTGTGGTACAGGGACCTTCCTACGAGCAGTACTTC. This chain links TRBV6-5 with TRBJ2-7; possible D gene TRBD1, 6 bases. Germline lookup yields CDR1 MNHEY and CDR2 SVGAGI. The CDR3 spans 12 residues.

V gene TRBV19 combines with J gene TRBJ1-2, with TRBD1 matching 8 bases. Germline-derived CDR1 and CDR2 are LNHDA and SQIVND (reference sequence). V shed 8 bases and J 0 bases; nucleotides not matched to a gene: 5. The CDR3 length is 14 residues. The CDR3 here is CASQRTGSNYGYTF. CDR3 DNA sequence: TGTGCCAGTCAAAGGACAGGGTCTAACTATGGCTACACCTTC.

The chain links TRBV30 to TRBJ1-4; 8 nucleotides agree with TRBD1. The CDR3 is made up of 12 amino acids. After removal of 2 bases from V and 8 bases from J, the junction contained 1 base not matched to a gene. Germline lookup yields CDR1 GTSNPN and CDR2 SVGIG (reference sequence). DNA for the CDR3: TGTGCCTGGAGTCCAGGGGGCGAAAAACTGTTTTTT. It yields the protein CAWSPGGEKLFF.

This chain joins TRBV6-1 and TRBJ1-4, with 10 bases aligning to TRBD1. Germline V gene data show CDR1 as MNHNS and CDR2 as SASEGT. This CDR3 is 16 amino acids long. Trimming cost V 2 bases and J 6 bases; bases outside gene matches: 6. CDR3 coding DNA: TGTGCCAGCAGTGAAAGACAGGGGGCACGGGATGAAAAACTGTTTTTT. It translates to CASSERQGARDEKLFF.

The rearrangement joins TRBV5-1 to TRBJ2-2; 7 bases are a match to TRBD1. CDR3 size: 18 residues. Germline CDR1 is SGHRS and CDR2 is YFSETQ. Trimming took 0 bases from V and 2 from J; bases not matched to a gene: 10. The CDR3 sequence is CASSLALTGSTNTGELFF. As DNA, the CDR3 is TGCGCCAGCAGCTTGGCACTGACAGGGTCGACTAACACCGGGGAGCTGTTTTTT.

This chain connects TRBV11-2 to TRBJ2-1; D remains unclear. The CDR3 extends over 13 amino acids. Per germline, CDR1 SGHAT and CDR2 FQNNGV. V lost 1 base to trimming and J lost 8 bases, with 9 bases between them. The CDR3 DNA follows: TGTGCCAGCAGCTTAGGTCCCGTCGATGAGCAGTTCTTC. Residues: CASSLGPVDEQFF. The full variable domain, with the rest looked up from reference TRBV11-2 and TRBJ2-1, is EAGVAQSPRYKIIEKRQSVAFWCNPISGHATLYWYQQILGQGPKLLIQFQNNGVVDDSQLPKDRFSAERLKGVDSTLKIQPAKLEDSAVYLCASSLGPVDEQFFGPGTRLTVL.

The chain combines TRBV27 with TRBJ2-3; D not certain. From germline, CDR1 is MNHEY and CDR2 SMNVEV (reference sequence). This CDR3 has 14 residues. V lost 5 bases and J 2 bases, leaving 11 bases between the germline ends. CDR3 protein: CASSPISVTDTQYF. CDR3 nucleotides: TGTGCCAGCAGTCCTATCTCGGTCACAGATACGCAGTATTTT.

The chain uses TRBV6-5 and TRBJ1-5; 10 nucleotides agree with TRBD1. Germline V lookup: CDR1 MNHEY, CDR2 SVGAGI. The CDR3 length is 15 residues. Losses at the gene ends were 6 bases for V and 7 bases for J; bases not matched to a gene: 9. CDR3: CASRGQGQIGQPQHF. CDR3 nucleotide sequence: TGTGCCAGCAGGGGACAGGGGCAGATCGGCCAGCCCCAGCATTTT.

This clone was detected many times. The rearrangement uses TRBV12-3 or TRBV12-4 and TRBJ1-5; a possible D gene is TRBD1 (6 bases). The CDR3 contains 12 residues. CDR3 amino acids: CEDSPSNQPQHF. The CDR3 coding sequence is TGTGAGGACAGCCCAAGCAATCAGCCCCAGCATTTT.

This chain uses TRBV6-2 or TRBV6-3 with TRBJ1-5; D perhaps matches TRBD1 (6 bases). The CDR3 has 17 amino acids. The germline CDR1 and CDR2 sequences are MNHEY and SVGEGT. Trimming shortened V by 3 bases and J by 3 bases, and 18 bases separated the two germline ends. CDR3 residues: CASSYQQGMAHNQPQHF. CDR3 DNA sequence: TGTGCCAGCAGTTATCAACAGGGTATGGCACACAATCAGCCCCAGCATTTT.

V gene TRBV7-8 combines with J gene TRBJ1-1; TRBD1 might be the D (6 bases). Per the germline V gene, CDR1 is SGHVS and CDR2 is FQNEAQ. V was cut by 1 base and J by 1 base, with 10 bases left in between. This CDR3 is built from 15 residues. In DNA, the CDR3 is TGTGCCAGCAGCTTAGGAGGACAGAGGAACACTGAAGCTTTCTTT. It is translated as CASSLGGQRNTEAFF.

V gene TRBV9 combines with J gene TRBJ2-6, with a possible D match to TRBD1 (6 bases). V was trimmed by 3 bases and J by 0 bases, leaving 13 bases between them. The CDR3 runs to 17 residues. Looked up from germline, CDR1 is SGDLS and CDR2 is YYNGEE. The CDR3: CASSGTVLRSGANVLTF. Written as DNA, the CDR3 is TGTGCCAGCAGCGGGACAGTGTTACGCTCTGGGGCCAACGTCCTGACTTTC.

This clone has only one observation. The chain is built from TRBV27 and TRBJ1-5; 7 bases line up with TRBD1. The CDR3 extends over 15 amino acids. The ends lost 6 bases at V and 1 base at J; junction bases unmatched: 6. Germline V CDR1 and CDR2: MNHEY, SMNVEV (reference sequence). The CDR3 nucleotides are TGTGCCAGCAGAAAAGGGGGCCAGAGCAATCAGCCCCAGCATTTT. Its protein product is CASRKGGQSNQPQHF.

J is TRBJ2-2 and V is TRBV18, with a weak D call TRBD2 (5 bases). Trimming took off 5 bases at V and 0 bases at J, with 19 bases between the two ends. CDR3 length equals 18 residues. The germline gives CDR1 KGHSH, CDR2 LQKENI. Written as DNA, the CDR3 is TGTGCCAGCTCAAGAACAAAACTAGAACCCGCGAACACCGGGGAGCTGTTTTTT. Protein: CASSRTKLEPANTGELFF.

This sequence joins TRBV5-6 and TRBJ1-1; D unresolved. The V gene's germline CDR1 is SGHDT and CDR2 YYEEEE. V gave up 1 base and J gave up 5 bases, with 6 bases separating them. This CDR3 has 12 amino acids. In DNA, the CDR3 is TGTGCCAGCAGCTTGACAGAGACTGAAGCTTTCTTT. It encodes CASSLTETEAFF.